Listed below are T cell receptor beta chains from one sample, sequenced in a study of cytomegalovirus exposure and HLA in healthy donors. The data were produced by immunoSEQ multiplex PCR, yet TCRdb's version contains in-frame clones alone and is incomplete. The table includes 100,000 to 150,000 clones, 65% to 85% detected once. Source material: PBMCs. Receptors originate from a man in his late teens or twenties in good health and CMV-seropositive. Each CDR3 is given with its conserved first and last residue. The order of the fields is J gene, CDR3 length, D gene, clone size, V gene, CDR3 DNA, CDR3 protein. D genes are given only for firm matches. Rows give clone size only sometimes, using once, few, many, or a class for an expanded clone.

>TRBJ2-5|15|-|-|TRBV25-1
TGTGCCAGCAGTGCTCGGGACTGGTACCAAGAGACCCAGTACTTC
CASSARDWYQETQYF
>TRBJ2-3|16|TRBD2|few|TRBV9
TGTGCCAGCAGCGTAGGGTCTAGCGGGACTTCAGATACGCAGTATTTT
CASSVGSSGTSDTQYF
>TRBJ2-3|17|-|-|TRBV4-1
TGCGCCAGCAGCCCCCAGAGGGCTAGCGAAGGACAAGATACGCAGTATTTT
CASSPQRASEGQDTQYF
>TRBJ2-2|16|TRBD2|-|TRBV7-8
TGTGCCAGCACCACCTCGGGACTAGCGGGGTTTGGCGGGCTGTTTTTT
CASTTSGLAGFGGLFF
>TRBJ2-5|14|-|-|TRBV7-9
TGTGCCAGCAGCTTTAGGGGGTTACAAGAGACCCAGTACTTC
CASSFRGLQETQYF
>TRBJ2-2|15|-|once|TRBV7-2
TGTGCCAGCAGCCCCCGGACTTCGAACACCGGGGAGCTGTTTTTT
CASSPRTSNTGELFF
>TRBJ1-2|12|-|-|TRBV7-9
TGTGCCAGCAGCTTACAGGGCTATGGCTACACCTTC
CASSLQGYGYTF
>TRBJ2-3|16|-|once|TRBV7-2
TGTGCCAGCAGCCAGCCGACAAAGCCCACAACAGATACGCAGTATTTT
CASSQPTKPTTDTQYF
>TRBJ2-1|14|-|-|TRBV2
TGTGCCAGCAGTGAATTGGAGGACTACAATGAGCAGTTCTTC
CASSELEDYNEQFF
>TRBJ2-1|14|-|-|TRBV9
TGTGCCAGCAGCTTCACAGGGTATGATGGTGAGCAGTTCTTC
CASSFTGYDGEQFF
>TRBJ2-6|15|-|-|TRBV6-5
TGTGCCAGCAGTTACGTGGAGTCTGGGGCCAACGTCCTGACTTTC
CASSYVESGANVLTF
>TRBJ2-7|14|TRBD2|-|TRBV9
TGTGCCAGCAGCACCGGGACTAGCGGCAACGAGCAGTACTTC
CASSTGTSGNEQYF
>TRBJ1-1|14|-|few|TRBV5-4
TGTGCCAGCAGCTTGGATATAGAGAACACTGAAGCTTTCTTT
CASSLDIENTEAFF
>TRBJ2-4|13|-|-|TRBV19
TGTGCCAGTAGCCAAGCAGCCAAAAACATTCAGTACTTC
CASSQAAKNIQYF
>TRBJ1-6|17|-|-|TRBV15
TGTGCCACCAGCTTTGTAGGGAGTTTCTCCTATAATTCACCCCTCCACTTT
CATSFVGSFSYNSPLHF
>TRBJ2-1|14|TRBD2|-|TRBV30
TGTGCCTGGGCAGCGGGGAACTCCTACAATGAGCAGTTCTTC
CAWAAGNSYNEQFF
>TRBJ2-5|15|-|-|TRBV27
TGTGCCAGCAGTTTATACCGGGACACTAAAGAGACCCAGTACTTC
CASSLYRDTKETQYF
>TRBJ2-3|15|-|-|TRBV9
TGTGCCAGCAGAGTAGACAAGGGAGGAACAGATACGCAGTATTTT
CASRVDKGGTDTQYF
>TRBJ1-1|13|-|-|TRBV14
TGTGCCAGCAGCCAATACCAGGGGACTGAAGCTTTCTTT
CASSQYQGTEAFF
>TRBJ2-2|17|TRBD1|once|TRBV5-5
TGTGCCAGCAGCTTGGTAGGCAGGGGGCGCCTTACCGGGGAGCTGTTTTTT
CASSLVGRGRLTGELFF
>TRBJ2-3|14|TRBD2|-|TRBV5-1
TGCGCCAGCAGCTGGGAGGGGAACACAGATACGCAGTATTTT
CASSWEGNTDTQYF
>TRBJ1-2|15|TRBD1|-|TRBV4-3
TGCGCCAGCAGCCACAACCTACAGGGGAACTATGGCTACACCTTC
CASSHNLQGNYGYTF
>TRBJ2-5|14|TRBD2|-|TRBV27
TGTGCCAGCAGTCCCGGGACTACCTACGAGACCCAGTACTTC
CASSPGTTYETQYF
>TRBJ2-1|12|-|-|TRBV5-1
TGCGCCAGCAGCTTGGCCGGGGATGAGCAGTTCTTC
CASSLAGDEQFF
>TRBJ1-5|14|TRBD1|-|TRBV18
TGTGCCAGCTCACACGGGACAGGGGTTCAGCCCCAGCATTTT
CASSHGTGVQPQHF
>TRBJ2-3|14|TRBD2|-|TRBV5-1
TGCGCCAGCAGCGGAGGAGCGGGAAGAGATACGCAGTATTTT
CASSGGAGRDTQYF
>TRBJ1-6|14|-|-|TRBV27
TGTGCCAGCAGCCCCATGGGCGGGGTTTCACCCCTCCACTTT
CASSPMGGVSPLHF
>TRBJ2-5|16|-|-|TRBV7-9
TGTGCCAGCAGCTTCGATAGTGGGGGGAGTTGGGAGACCCAGTACTTC
CASSFDSGGSWETQYF
>TRBJ1-5|20|-|once|TRBV21-1
TGTGCCAGCAGCCTCAAAGGAGACAGGACGTCCCGATATAGCAATCAGCCCCAGCATTTT
CASSLKGDRTSRYSNQPQHF
>TRBJ2-2|16|TRBD2|-|TRBV11-3
TGTGCCAGCGTAGTAAGTCTCCTGGGGAGGGCCGGGGAGCTGTTTTTT
CASVVSLLGRAGELFF
>TRBJ1-2|15|-|-|TRBV25-1
TGTGCCAGCAGTGACAGAGACAGACCGAACTATGGCTACACCTTC
CASSDRDRPNYGYTF
>TRBJ2-1|13|TRBD1|-|TRBV10-1
TGCGCCAGCAGTTTCCAGGGGGCGAATGAGCAGTTCTTC
CASSFQGANEQFF
>TRBJ1-2|17|-|-|TRBV9
TGTGCCAGCAGCGTAGCTTCGGGTCAGACAGCAAACTATGGCTACACCTTC
CASSVASGQTANYGYTF
>TRBJ1-5|15|-|-|TRBV6-5
TGTGCCAGCAGACCGGTCGGGGGAGACAATCAGCCCCAGCATTTT
CASRPVGGDNQPQHF
>TRBJ2-1|16|TRBD2|-|TRBV9
TGTGCCAGCAGCGTAGCTCCCGGGAGGGCCGGTAATGAGCAGTTCTTC
CASSVAPGRAGNEQFF
>TRBJ1-1|13|-|once|TRBV27
TGTGCCAGCAGTTTCTCAGAGGACACTGAAGCTTTCTTT
CASSFSEDTEAFF
>TRBJ2-1|17|-|-|TRBV7-9
TGTTCCAGCAGCTTGCGGCAGGGAGAGACAGGCCTCCATGAGCAGTTCTTC
CSSSLRQGETGLHEQFF
>TRBJ2-7|13|-|-|TRBV5-1
TGCGCCAGCAGCTTGACGACACAGTACGAGCAGTACTTC
CASSLTTQYEQYF
>TRBJ1-6|16|TRBD1|-|TRBV9
TGTGCCAGCAGCCCGGAGGGGCCGACAGGGGCTGGACCCCTCCACTTT
CASSPEGPTGAGPLHF
>TRBJ2-5|15|TRBD2|once|TRBV4-2
TGTGCCAGCAGCCAAGCCGGGGGGAACCAAGAGACCCAGTACTTC
CASSQAGGNQETQYF
>TRBJ1-1|16|-|-|TRBV15
TGTGCCACCAGCAGAGAAAAGGTGTGGGTTACAGCAGAAGCTTTCTTT
CATSREKVWVTAEAFF
>TRBJ1-5|13|-|-|TRBV6-1
TGTGCCAGCAGTGCACAGTTCAATCAGCCCCAGCATTTT
CASSAQFNQPQHF
>TRBJ1-5|17|-|-|TRBV5-8
TGTGCCAGCAGCCCGGGGGGCGGGGAGAATAGCAATCAGCCCCAGCATTTT
CASSPGGGENSNQPQHF
>TRBJ1-2|15|-|-|TRBV9
TGTGCCAGCAGCGGCCGGGATCCTCGAGGCTATGGCTACACCTTC
CASSGRDPRGYGYTF
>TRBJ1-3|15|TRBD1|-|TRBV4-1
TGCGCCAGCAGCCCGGAGACAGGGGTCCGAAACACCATATATTTT
CASSPETGVRNTIYF
>TRBJ1-2|15|-|-|TRBV7-8
TGTGCCAGCAGCCCCACCCCCACAGGGTCCTACGGCTACACCTTC
CASSPTPTGSYGYTF
>TRBJ1-2|16|-|-|TRBV2
TGTGCCAGCAGTGAAGGTCCGGGGAGAGCTAACTATGGCTACACCTTC
CASSEGPGRANYGYTF
>TRBJ2-7|17|-|-|TRBV13
TGTGCCAGCAGCCTCCAACCCGGGACAATCACTCGCTACGAGCAGTACTTC
CASSLQPGTITRYEQYF
>TRBJ2-3|12|-|-|TRBV10-1
TGCGCCAGCAGCGACTCTAGCGATACGCAGTATTTT
CASSDSSDTQYF
>TRBJ2-7|14|TRBD1|-|TRBV5-5
TGTGCCAGCAGCAGACCGGGACAGAGCTACGAGCAGTACTTC
CASSRPGQSYEQYF
>TRBJ1-5|15|-|-|TRBV5-8
TGTGCCAGCAGTGGAGAACGTGTCGCCCATCAGCCCCAGCATTTT
CASSGERVAHQPQHF
>TRBJ1-5|15|-|-|TRBV19
TGTGCCAGTAGTATTTTTAGAGGCAGTAATCAGCCCCAGCATTTT
CASSIFRGSNQPQHF
>TRBJ1-1|13|-|-|TRBV19
TGTGCCACAAGGCAACTAATGAACACTGAAGCTTTCTTT
CATRQLMNTEAFF
>TRBJ1-1|13|-|few|TRBV14
TGTGCCACGGGTCTCACAATGAACACTGAAGCTTTCTTT
CATGLTMNTEAFF